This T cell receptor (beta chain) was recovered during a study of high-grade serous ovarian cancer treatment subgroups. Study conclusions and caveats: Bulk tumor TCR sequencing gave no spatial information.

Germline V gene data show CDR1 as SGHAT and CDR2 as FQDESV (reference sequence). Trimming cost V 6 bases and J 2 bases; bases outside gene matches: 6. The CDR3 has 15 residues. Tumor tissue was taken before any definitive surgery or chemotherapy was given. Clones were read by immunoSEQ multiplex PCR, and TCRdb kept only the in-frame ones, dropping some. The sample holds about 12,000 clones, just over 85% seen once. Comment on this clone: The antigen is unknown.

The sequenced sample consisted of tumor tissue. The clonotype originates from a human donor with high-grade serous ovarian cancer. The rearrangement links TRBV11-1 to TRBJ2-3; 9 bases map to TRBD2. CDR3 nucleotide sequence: TGTGCCAGCAGTCTAGCGGGGACGGTCACAGATACGCAGTATTTT. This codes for CASSLAGTVTDTQYF.